The 22 T cell receptor beta chains below were found in one sample sequenced in a study of shared clonotypes between healthy human individuals. This table comes from immunoSEQ multiplex PCR, and its TCRdb copy is limited to in-frame clones, with some not included. This sample has 650,000 to 700,000 clones, with roughly 88% found just once. The sample taken for sequencing was memory CD8+ T cells from PBMCs. The subset is: CD45RO+ cells pooled with CCR7-negative TemRA cells. The origin of the receptors is a man aged 18 to 29 in good health. Some clones in this sample may be carry-over from other donors' samples.

This chain links TRBV7-8 with TRBJ2-5, with D perhaps given as TRBD1 or TRBD2 (5 bases each). V lost 5 bases to trimming and J lost 2 bases, with 18 bases between them. The CDR3 has 16 residues. The germline V gene has CDR1 SGHVS and CDR2 FQNEAQ. For the CDR3, the DNA is TGTGCCAGCAGCACGAAGGGAATGGGACGACAAGAGACCCAGTACTTC. This encodes CASSTKGMGRQETQYF.

This clone was seen only once. The rearrangement uses TRBV2 and TRBJ2-7; 9 bases match TRBD2. Trimming removed 4 bases from V and 1 base from J; junction bases left unmatched: 5. Germline CDR1 SNHLY, CDR2 FYNNEI. CDR3 length: 15 residues. The CDR3 is CASSVQGLASYEQYF. The CDR3 nucleotides are TGTGCCAGCAGTGTGCAGGGACTAGCATCCTACGAGCAGTACTTC.

The V call is TRBV30, the J call TRBJ1-1; the match to TRBD1 covers 7 bases. V trimming: 1 base; J trimming: 7 bases; junction bases outside the gene matches: 12. Germline V gene data show CDR1 as GTSNPN and CDR2 as SVGIG (reference sequence). This CDR3 is built from 15 residues. The CDR3, as DNA: TGTGCCTGGAGTGGACTCGGGCCGACAGGGCTTGAAGCTTTCTTT. Its translation: CAWSGLGPTGLEAFF.

The chain joins TRBV27 to TRBJ2-3; no reliable D call. Trimming removed 5 bases at V and 0 bases at J, with 9 bases between. This CDR3 has 14 residues. Germline CDR1 and CDR2: MNHEY and SMNVEV (reference sequence). CDR3 in DNA: TGTGCCAGCAGTCCCACCCCTAGCACAGATACGCAGTATTTT. Translation: CASSPTPSTDTQYF.

This rearrangement joins TRBV7-8 to TRBJ1-2, with unresolved D. CDR3 size: 12 residues. Germline CDR1 SGHVS, CDR2 FQNEAQ. Trimming took 1 base from V and 8 from J, leaving 8 bases between them. CDR3 residues: CASSLGLLGYTF. The CDR3 DNA sequence: TGTGCCAGCAGCTTAGGCCTCCTGGGCTACACCTTC.

J is TRBJ2-7 and V is TRBV7-9; 7 positions agree with TRBD2. With 4 bases clipped from V and 2 bases from J, the junction kept 8 bases outside the gene matches. Germline assignment: CDR1 SEHNR and CDR2 FQNEAQ (reference sequence). The CDR3 covers 15 residues. CDR3 in DNA: TGTGCCAGCAGCTCCCTAGCGGAACCCGCCTACGAGCAGTACTTC. Its translation: CASSSLAEPAYEQYF.

The V gene is TRBV5-1, the J gene TRBJ2-7; 7 bases fit TRBD1. The CDR3 runs to 15 residues. Trimming removed 1 base from V and 0 bases from J; junction bases left unmatched: 4. CDR1 SGHRS and CDR2 YFSETQ come from the germline V gene. The CDR3 here is CASSLPTGSSYEQYF. In nucleotides, the CDR3 is TGCGCCAGCAGCTTGCCGACAGGGAGCTCCTACGAGCAGTACTTC.

This clone has at least ten counts. V is TRBV4-3 and J is TRBJ2-1, with TRBD1 identical over 11 bases. The CDR3 runs 16 residues. In germline, CDR1 is LGHNA, CDR2 YSLEER. V lost 1 base and J lost 3; bases outside the gene matches: 2. The CDR3 protein is CASSQGGTGGYNEQFF. The CDR3 DNA is TGCGCCAGCAGCCAAGGAGGGACAGGGGGCTACAATGAGCAGTTCTTC.

The chain combines TRBV9 with TRBJ1-2; 8 nucleotides align to TRBD1. V shed 0 bases and J 8 bases; nucleotides not matched to a gene: 12. CDR3 length: 16 amino acids. Germline V gene data show CDR1 as SGDLS and CDR2 as YYNGEE. The CDR3 region is CASSVAGTGLARGYTF. DNA for the CDR3: TGTGCCAGCAGCGTAGCCGGGACAGGACTAGCTAGAGGCTACACCTTC.

This sequence joins TRBV5-4 and TRBJ2-1; 9 bases line up with TRBD1. From germline, CDR1 is SGHNT and CDR2 YYREEE (reference sequence). Trimming cost V 0 bases and J 1 base; bases outside gene matches: 2. CDR3 length: 16 residues. The CDR3 loop is CASSLGGQGSYNEQFF. Written as DNA, the CDR3 is TGTGCCAGCAGCTTGGGAGGACAGGGGTCCTACAATGAGCAGTTCTTC.

Comments on this clone: The sample carries other DNA sequences with the same CDR3. The chain combines TRBV19 with TRBJ1-1, with D hard to call. V was clipped by 2 bases and J by 1 base, with 5 bases between them. Per germline, CDR1 LNHDA and CDR2 SQIVND (reference sequence). The CDR3 is made up of 13 amino acids. The CDR3 region is CASSIIPNTEAFF. The DNA of the CDR3 is TGTGCCAGTAGTATAATCCCGAACACTGAAGCTTTCTTT.

J is TRBJ2-6 and V is TRBV11-2; TRBD1 aligns across 8 bases. Germline-derived CDR1 and CDR2 are SGHAT and FQNNGV. V trimming: 2 bases; J trimming: 0 bases; junction bases outside the gene matches: 6. The CDR3 sequence is 18 residues long. CDR3 in DNA: TGTGCCAGCAGCTTAATCAGGGGGCCGAACTCTGGGGCCAACGTCCTGACTTTC. Its protein is CASSLIRGPNSGANVLTF.

V usage is TRBV28 and J usage is TRBJ2-5; no clear D. Germline CDR1 reads MDHEN; CDR2 reads SYDVKM. CDR3 length: 15 amino acids. V was clipped by 0 bases and J by 5 bases, with 13 bases between them. The CDR3 nucleotides are TGTGCCAGCAGTTTATGGTTGCAGAATGCGGAGACCCAGTACTTC. It is translated as CASSLWLQNAETQYF.

The chain is built from TRBV27 and TRBJ2-1; D not certain. Germline V gene sequence: CDR1 MNHEY, CDR2 SMNVEV (reference sequence). V was clipped by 5 bases and J by 5 bases, with 16 bases between them. This CDR3 comprises 15 residues. The CDR3 sequence is CASSPRLWDNNEQFF. The DNA of the CDR3 is TGTGCCAGCAGTCCCCGCCTCTGGGATAACAATGAGCAGTTCTTC.

The chain has TRBV4-1 and TRBJ2-7; weak D call: TRBD2 (7 bases). Trimming removed 1 base from V and 4 bases from J, with 17 bases in between. Germline-derived CDR1 and CDR2 are MGHRA and YSYEKL. The CDR3 is 16 residues long. CDR3 in DNA: TGCGCCAGCAGCCAAGCCAGGGGCGGGAGCCAATACGAGCAGTACTTC. Protein: CASSQARGGSQYEQYF.

Worth noting for this clone: The same CDR3 can be traced to other DNA sequences in this sample. The rearrangement uses TRBV5-1 and TRBJ2-2; D is unclear. From germline, CDR1 is SGHRS and CDR2 YFSETQ. This CDR3 spans 11 amino acids. Trimming removed 2 bases at V and 6 bases at J, with 2 bases between. The DNA of the CDR3 is TGCGCCAGCAGCTTCTCCGGGGAGCTGTTTTTT. This encodes CASSFSGELFF.

This chain uses TRBV2 with TRBJ2-5; the match to TRBD2 covers 8 bases. CDR1 is SNHLY, CDR2 FYNNEI, per germline. After removal of 9 bases from V and 1 base from J, the junction contained 1 base not matched to a gene. This CDR3 has 12 amino acids. Here the CDR3 DNA reads TGTGCCAGTACTAGCGGCCAAGAGACCCAGTACTTC. It is translated as CASTSGQETQYF.

This clone appeared a few times. Other DNA sequences in this specimen translate into the identical CDR3. The chain carries TRBV6-5 and TRBJ2-2, with D possibly being TRBD1 or TRBD2 (5 bases each). CDR3 size: 16 residues. The V gene lost 0 bases and the J gene lost 2 bases, with 10 bases spanning the gap. Germline CDR1 and CDR2: MNHEY and SVGAGI. As DNA, the CDR3 is TGTGCCAGCAGTTACTCGATGGGACGCAACACCGGGGAGCTGTTTTTT. It specifies CASSYSMGRNTGELFF.

The chain links TRBV7-9 to TRBJ2-7, with a weak D call TRBD1 (5 bases). The CDR3 extends over 14 amino acids. V shed 5 bases and J shed 2 bases, with 13 bases lying between them. The germline V gene has CDR1 SEHNR and CDR2 FQNEAQ (reference sequence). The CDR3 region has the DNA TGTGCCAGCAGCCCCGAGACAGTAGCCTACGAGCAGTACTTC. Encoded protein: CASSPETVAYEQYF.

Details on this clone: At the DNA level, this CDR3 is encoded by other sequences in the same sample as well. The rearrangement uses TRBV19 and TRBJ2-7; TRBD2 agrees at 12 bases. Per germline, CDR1 LNHDA and CDR2 SQIVND (reference sequence). J gave up 2 bases and V 4 bases, and 3 bases lay outside the gene matches. This CDR3 has 15 amino acids. CDR3 sequence reads: CASSTRLAGAYEQYF. CDR3 nucleotides: TGTGCCAGTAGTACTCGACTAGCGGGAGCCTACGAGCAGTACTTC.

The chain employs TRBV27 and TRBJ2-7; possibly TRBD1 for D (6 bases). There are 14 residues in the CDR3. Trimming removed 1 base from V and 4 bases from J, with 11 bases in between. Germline V gene lookup returns CDR1 MNHEY and CDR2 SMNVEV (reference sequence). The CDR3 region is CASSLLQGGYEQYF. CDR3 DNA sequence: TGTGCCAGCAGTTTATTACAGGGTGGGTACGAGCAGTACTTC.

The chain employs TRBV7-3 and TRBJ2-3; no clear D. The ends were cut back, 2 bases at V and 2 bases at J, with 8 bases in the middle. The CDR3 covers 14 residues. Germline assignment: CDR1 SGHTA and CDR2 FQGTGA. CDR3 sequence: CASSLGRYTDTQYF. Here the CDR3 DNA reads TGTGCCAGCAGCTTAGGCAGGTACACAGATACGCAGTATTTT.